The 8 T cell receptor beta chains given below trace back to one sample, sequenced in a study of blood T cell repertoires in COVID-19. Assay used: immunoSEQ multiplex PCR; TCRdb lists only in-frame clones, some missing. Seen here are about 9,300 clones, 91% observed once, and the top ten hold around 4%. The specimen sequenced was peripheral blood. Receptors were obtained from a woman in her forties or fifties with active COVID-19.

This chain links TRBV24-1 with TRBJ2-5; D not resolved. The germline V gene has CDR1 KGHDR and CDR2 SFDVKD. Between the trimmed V and J ends, which lost 0 bases and 1 base, there was a span of 5 bases. This CDR3 has 14 residues. In nucleotides, the CDR3 is TGTGCCACCAGTGATTTGGGGCGCCAAGAGACCCAGTACTTC. Protein sequence: CATSDLGRQETQYF.

The chain combines TRBV5-1 with TRBJ2-2, with 9 bases that match TRBD1. The CDR3 has 18 amino acids. V gave up 8 bases and J gave up 5 bases; unmatched junction bases: 19. Germline V gene data show CDR1 as SGHRS and CDR2 as YFSETQ. The CDR3 loop is CARTHPGQGKLKTGELFF. CDR3 nucleotides: TGCGCCAGAACCCACCCGGGACAGGGAAAATTAAAGACCGGGGAGCTGTTTTTT. The full variable domain, rest sourced from reference TRBV5-1 and TRBJ2-2, is KAGVTQTPRYLIKTRGQQVTLSCSPISGHRSVSWYQQTPGQGLQFLFEYFSETQRNKGNFPGRFSGRQFSNSRSEMNVSTLELGDSALYLCARTHPGQGKLKTGELFFGEGSRLTVL.

CDR3 in amino acids: CASSLRLGPATGELFF. The CDR3, as DNA: TGTGCCAGCAGCTTACGGCTGGGCCCAGCCACCGGGGAGCTGTTTTTT. This rearrangement joins TRBV11-3 to TRBJ2-2; D is undetermined. The germline gives CDR1 SGHNT, CDR2 YENEEA. Trimming shortened V by 2 bases and J by 4 bases, and 14 bases separated the two germline ends. CDR3 length equals 16 residues.

The chain is built from TRBV19 and TRBJ2-7, with D perhaps matching TRBD2 (7 bases). V lost 6 bases, J lost 0 bases, and 12 bases lay in between. The CDR3 consists of 14 residues. Germline V gene sequence: CDR1 LNHDA, CDR2 SQIVND (reference sequence). This CDR3 is CASRPGGSSYEQYF. The DNA of the CDR3 is TGTGCCAGTAGGCCGGGGGGCAGCTCCTACGAGCAGTACTTC.

The V call is TRBV2, the J call TRBJ1-2; D is possibly TRBD1 (6 bases). Trimming shortened V by 5 bases and J by 6 bases, and 10 bases separated the two germline ends. Per the germline V gene, CDR1 is SNHLY and CDR2 is FYNNEI. CDR3 length: 12 residues. This CDR3 is CASSPTGDGYTF. DNA for the CDR3: TGTGCCAGCAGTCCGACAGGCGATGGCTACACCTTC. Based on the CDR3 plus reference TRBV2 and TRBJ1-2, the full variable domain is EPEVTQTPSHQVTQMGQEVILRCVPISNHLYFYWYRQILGQKVEFLVSFYNNEISEKSEIFDDQFSVERPDGSNFTLKIRSTKLEDSAMYFCASSPTGDGYTFGSGTRLTVV.

Here the CDR3 reads CASSPTLGRGGEKLFF. The CDR3 bases are TGTGCCAGCAGTCCCACGTTGGGGCGTGGCGGTGAAAAACTGTTTTTT. The gene calls are TRBV28 and TRBJ1-4; TRBD1 might be the D (5 bases). CDR3 length equals 16 residues. Trimming removed 5 bases from V and 7 bases from J, with 20 bases in between. Germline CDR1 and CDR2: MDHEN and SYDVKM.

The chain couples TRBV5-4 to TRBJ1-2; 7 bases fit TRBD1. The CDR3 has 14 residues. Germline CDR1 and CDR2: SGHNT and YYREEE (reference sequence). The trim removed 6 bases at V and 6 bases at J, leaving 11 bases unmatched. In DNA, the CDR3 is TGTGCCAGCACCCGCACCGGACAGGTCCATGGCTACACCTTC. Its protein product is CASTRTGQVHGYTF.

The chain is built from TRBV6-1 and TRBJ1-1, with 7 bases lining up with TRBD1. The CDR3 is made up of 13 amino acids. The V gene end was trimmed by 3 bases and the J gene end by 5 bases; junction bases not matched to a gene: 3. Germline CDR1 reads MNHNS; CDR2 reads SASEGT. CDR3 nucleotide sequence: TGTGCCAGCAGTGATAACAGGGGAACTGAAGCTTTCTTT. The encoded protein is CASSDNRGTEAFF.